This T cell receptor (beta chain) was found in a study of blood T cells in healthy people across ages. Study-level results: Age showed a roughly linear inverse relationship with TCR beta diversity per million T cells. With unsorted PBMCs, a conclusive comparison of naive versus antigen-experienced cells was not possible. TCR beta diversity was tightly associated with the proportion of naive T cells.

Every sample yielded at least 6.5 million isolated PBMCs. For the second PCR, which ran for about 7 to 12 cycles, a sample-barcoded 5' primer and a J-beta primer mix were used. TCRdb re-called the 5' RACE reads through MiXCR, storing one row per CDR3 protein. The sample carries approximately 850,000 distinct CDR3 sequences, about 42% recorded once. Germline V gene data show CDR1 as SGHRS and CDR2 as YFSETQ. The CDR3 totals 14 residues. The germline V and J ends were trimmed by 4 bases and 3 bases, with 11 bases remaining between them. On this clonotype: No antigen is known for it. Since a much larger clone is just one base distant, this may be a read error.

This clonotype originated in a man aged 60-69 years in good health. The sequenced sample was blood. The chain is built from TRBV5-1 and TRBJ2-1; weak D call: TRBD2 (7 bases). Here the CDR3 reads CASSVGGLYNEQFF. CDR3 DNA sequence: TGCGCCAGCAGCGTGGGGGGGCTCTACAATGAGCAGTTCTTC.